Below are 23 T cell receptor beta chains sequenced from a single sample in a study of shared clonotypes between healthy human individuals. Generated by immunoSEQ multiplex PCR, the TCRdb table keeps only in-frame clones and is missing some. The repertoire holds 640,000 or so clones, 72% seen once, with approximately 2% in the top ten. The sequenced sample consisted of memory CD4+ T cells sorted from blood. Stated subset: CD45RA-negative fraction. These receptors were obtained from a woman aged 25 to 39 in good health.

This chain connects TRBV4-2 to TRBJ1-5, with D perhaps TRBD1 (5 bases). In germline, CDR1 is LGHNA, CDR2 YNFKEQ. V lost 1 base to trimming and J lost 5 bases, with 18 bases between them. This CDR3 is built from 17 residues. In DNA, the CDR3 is TGTGCCAGCAGCCAAGGGGTCAGGACATCAGGTTATCAGCCCCAGCATTTT. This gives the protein CASSQGVRTSGYQPQHF.

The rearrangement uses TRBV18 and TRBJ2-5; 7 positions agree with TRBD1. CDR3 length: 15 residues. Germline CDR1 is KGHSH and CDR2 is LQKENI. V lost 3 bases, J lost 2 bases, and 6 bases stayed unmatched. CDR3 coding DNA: TGTGCCAGCTCACCGAGACAGGGCGAACAAGAGACCCAGTACTTC. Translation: CASSPRQGEQETQYF.

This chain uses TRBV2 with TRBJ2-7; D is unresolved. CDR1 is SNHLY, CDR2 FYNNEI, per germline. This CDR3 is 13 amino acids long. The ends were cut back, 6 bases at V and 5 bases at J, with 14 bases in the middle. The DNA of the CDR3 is TGTGCCAGCAGCCTCGAAGGATTGGACGAGCAGTACTTC. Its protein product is CASSLEGLDEQYF.

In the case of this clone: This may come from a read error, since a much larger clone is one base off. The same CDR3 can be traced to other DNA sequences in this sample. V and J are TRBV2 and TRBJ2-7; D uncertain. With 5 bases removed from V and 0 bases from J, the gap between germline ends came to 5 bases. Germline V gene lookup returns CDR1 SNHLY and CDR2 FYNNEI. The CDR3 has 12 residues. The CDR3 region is CASSPSSYEQYF. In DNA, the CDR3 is TGTGCCAGCAGTCCCAGCTCCTACGAGCAGTACTTC.

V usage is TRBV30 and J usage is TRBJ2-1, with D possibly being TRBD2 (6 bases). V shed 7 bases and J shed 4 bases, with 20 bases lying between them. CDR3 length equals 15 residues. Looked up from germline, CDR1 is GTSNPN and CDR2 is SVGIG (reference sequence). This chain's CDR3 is CASHPLAGTYNEQFF. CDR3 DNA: TGTGCCTCTCACCCTCTCGCCGGGACTTACAATGAGCAGTTCTTC.

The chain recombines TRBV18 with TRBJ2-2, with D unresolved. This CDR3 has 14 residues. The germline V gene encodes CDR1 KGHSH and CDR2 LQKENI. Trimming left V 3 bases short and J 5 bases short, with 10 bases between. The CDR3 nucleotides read TGTGCCAGCTCACCTTCCTCTAGTACCGGGGAGCTGTTTTTT. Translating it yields CASSPSSSTGELFF.

DNA for the CDR3: TGTGCCAGCAGTGGCAGGTACTACGAGCAGTACTTC. Protein: CASSGRYYEQYF. The V and J genes are TRBV27 and TRBJ2-7, with D uncertain. With 5 bases removed from V and 3 bases from J, the gap between germline ends came to 8 bases. CDR3 size: 12 residues. CDR1 and CDR2 (germline): MNHEY, SMNVEV (reference sequence).

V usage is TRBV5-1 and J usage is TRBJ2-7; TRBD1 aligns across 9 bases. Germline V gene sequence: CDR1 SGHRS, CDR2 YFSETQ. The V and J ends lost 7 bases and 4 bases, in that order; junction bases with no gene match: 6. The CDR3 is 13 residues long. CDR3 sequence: CASRPGQGYEQYF. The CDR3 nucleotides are TGCGCCAGCCGACCGGGACAGGGTTACGAGCAGTACTTC.

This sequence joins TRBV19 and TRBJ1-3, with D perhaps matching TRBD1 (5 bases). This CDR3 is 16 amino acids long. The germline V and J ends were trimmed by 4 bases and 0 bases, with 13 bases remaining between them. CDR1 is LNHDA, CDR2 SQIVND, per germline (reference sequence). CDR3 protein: CASSKGTVRSGNTIYF. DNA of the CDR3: TGTGCCAGTAGTAAAGGGACGGTCCGCTCTGGAAACACCATATATTTT.

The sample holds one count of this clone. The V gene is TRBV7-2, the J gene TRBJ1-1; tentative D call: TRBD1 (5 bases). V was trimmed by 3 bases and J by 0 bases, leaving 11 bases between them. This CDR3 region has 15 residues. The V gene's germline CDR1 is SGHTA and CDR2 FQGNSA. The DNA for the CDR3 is TGTGCCAGCAGCTTCCAGGGAACTATGAACACTGAAGCTTTCTTT. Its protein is CASSFQGTMNTEAFF.

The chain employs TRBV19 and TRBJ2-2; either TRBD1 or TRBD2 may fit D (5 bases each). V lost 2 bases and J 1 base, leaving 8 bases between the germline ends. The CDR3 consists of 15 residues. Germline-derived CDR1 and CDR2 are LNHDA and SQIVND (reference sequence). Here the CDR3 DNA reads TGTGCCAGTAGTATACGGGACGGGAACACCGGGGAGCTGTTTTTT. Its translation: CASSIRDGNTGELFF.

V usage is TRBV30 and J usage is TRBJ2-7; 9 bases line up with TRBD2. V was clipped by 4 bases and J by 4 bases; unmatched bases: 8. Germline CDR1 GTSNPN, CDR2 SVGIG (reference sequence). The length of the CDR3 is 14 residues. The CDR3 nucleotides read TGTGCCTGGAAAGGTTTAGCGGGAGTATACGAGCAGTACTTC. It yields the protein CAWKGLAGVYEQYF.

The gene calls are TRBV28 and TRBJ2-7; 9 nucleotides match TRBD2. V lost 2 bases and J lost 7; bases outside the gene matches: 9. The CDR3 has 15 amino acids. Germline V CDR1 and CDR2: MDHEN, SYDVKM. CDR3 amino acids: CASSLAGGRAWEQYF. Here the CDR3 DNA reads TGTGCCAGCAGTTTAGCGGGAGGGCGAGCTTGGGAGCAGTACTTC.

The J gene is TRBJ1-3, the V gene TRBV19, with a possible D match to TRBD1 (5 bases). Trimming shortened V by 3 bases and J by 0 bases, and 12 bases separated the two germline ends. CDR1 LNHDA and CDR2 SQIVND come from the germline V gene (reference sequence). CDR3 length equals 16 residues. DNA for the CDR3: TGTGCCAGTAGTATCCAAGGGGCCGGCTCTGGAAACACCATATATTTT. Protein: CASSIQGAGSGNTIYF.

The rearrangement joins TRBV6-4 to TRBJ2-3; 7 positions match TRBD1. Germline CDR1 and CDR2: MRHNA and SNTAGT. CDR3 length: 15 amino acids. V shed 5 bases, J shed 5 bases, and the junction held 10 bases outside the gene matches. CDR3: CASSKSRQGIDTQYF. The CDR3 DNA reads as TGTGCCAGCAGTAAATCTCGACAGGGAATAGATACGCAGTATTTT.

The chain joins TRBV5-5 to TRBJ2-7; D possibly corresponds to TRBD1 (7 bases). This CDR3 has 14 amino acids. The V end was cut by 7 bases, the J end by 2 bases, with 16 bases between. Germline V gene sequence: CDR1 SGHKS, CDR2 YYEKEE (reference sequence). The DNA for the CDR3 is TGTGCCAGCTTGGGGGGACAGCGGACCTACGAGCAGTACTTC. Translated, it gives CASLGGQRTYEQYF.

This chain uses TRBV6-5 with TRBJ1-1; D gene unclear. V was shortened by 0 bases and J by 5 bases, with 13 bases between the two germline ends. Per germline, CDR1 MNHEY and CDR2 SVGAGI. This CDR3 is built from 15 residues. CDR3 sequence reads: CASSYSTPSGTEAFF. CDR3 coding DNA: TGTGCCAGCAGTTACTCCACCCCCTCGGGAACTGAAGCTTTCTTT.

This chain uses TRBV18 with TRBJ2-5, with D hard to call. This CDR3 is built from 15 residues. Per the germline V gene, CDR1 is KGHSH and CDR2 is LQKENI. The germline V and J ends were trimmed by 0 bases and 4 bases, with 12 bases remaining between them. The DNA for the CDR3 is TGTGCCAGCTCACCACCCCTGAGTTTTCGAGAGACCCAGTACTTC. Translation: CASSPPLSFRETQYF.

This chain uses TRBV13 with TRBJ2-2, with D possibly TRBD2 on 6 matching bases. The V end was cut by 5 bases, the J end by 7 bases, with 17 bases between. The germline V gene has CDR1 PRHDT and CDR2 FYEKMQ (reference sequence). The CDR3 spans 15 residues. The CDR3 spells CASSGDSEKDGELFF. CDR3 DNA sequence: TGTGCCAGCAGCGGGGACTCCGAGAAGGACGGGGAGCTGTTTTTT.

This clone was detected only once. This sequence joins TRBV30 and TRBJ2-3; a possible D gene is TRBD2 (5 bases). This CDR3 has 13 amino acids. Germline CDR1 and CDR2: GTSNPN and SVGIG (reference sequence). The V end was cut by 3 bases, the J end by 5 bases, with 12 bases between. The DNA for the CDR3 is TGTGCCTGGAGCCCAACTAGACTAGATACGCAGTATTTT. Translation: CAWSPTRLDTQYF. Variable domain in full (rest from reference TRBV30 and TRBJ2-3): SQTIHQWPATLVQPVGSPLSLECTVEGTSNPNLYWYRQAAGRGLQLLFYSVGIGQISSEVPQNLSASRPQDRQFILSSKKLLLSDSGFYLCAWSPTRLDTQYFGPGTRLTVL.

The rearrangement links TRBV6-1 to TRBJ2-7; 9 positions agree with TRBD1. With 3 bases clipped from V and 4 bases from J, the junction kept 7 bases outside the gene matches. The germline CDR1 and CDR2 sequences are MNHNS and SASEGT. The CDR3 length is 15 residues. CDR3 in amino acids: CASSDPGTGKYEQYF. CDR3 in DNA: TGTGCCAGCAGTGATCCGGGGACAGGGAAGTACGAGCAGTACTTC.

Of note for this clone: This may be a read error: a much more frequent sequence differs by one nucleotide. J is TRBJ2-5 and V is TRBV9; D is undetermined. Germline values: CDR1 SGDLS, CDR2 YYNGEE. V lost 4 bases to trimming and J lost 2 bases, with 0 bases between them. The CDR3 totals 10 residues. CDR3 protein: CASSQETQYF. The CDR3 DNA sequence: TGTGCCAGCAGCCAAGAGACCCAGTACTTC.

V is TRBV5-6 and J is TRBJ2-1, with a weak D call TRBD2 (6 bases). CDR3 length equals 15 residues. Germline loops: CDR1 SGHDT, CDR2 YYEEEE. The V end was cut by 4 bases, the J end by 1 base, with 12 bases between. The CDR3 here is CASSPVGGSYNEQFF. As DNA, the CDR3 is TGTGCCAGCAGCCCGGTCGGGGGATCCTACAATGAGCAGTTCTTC.